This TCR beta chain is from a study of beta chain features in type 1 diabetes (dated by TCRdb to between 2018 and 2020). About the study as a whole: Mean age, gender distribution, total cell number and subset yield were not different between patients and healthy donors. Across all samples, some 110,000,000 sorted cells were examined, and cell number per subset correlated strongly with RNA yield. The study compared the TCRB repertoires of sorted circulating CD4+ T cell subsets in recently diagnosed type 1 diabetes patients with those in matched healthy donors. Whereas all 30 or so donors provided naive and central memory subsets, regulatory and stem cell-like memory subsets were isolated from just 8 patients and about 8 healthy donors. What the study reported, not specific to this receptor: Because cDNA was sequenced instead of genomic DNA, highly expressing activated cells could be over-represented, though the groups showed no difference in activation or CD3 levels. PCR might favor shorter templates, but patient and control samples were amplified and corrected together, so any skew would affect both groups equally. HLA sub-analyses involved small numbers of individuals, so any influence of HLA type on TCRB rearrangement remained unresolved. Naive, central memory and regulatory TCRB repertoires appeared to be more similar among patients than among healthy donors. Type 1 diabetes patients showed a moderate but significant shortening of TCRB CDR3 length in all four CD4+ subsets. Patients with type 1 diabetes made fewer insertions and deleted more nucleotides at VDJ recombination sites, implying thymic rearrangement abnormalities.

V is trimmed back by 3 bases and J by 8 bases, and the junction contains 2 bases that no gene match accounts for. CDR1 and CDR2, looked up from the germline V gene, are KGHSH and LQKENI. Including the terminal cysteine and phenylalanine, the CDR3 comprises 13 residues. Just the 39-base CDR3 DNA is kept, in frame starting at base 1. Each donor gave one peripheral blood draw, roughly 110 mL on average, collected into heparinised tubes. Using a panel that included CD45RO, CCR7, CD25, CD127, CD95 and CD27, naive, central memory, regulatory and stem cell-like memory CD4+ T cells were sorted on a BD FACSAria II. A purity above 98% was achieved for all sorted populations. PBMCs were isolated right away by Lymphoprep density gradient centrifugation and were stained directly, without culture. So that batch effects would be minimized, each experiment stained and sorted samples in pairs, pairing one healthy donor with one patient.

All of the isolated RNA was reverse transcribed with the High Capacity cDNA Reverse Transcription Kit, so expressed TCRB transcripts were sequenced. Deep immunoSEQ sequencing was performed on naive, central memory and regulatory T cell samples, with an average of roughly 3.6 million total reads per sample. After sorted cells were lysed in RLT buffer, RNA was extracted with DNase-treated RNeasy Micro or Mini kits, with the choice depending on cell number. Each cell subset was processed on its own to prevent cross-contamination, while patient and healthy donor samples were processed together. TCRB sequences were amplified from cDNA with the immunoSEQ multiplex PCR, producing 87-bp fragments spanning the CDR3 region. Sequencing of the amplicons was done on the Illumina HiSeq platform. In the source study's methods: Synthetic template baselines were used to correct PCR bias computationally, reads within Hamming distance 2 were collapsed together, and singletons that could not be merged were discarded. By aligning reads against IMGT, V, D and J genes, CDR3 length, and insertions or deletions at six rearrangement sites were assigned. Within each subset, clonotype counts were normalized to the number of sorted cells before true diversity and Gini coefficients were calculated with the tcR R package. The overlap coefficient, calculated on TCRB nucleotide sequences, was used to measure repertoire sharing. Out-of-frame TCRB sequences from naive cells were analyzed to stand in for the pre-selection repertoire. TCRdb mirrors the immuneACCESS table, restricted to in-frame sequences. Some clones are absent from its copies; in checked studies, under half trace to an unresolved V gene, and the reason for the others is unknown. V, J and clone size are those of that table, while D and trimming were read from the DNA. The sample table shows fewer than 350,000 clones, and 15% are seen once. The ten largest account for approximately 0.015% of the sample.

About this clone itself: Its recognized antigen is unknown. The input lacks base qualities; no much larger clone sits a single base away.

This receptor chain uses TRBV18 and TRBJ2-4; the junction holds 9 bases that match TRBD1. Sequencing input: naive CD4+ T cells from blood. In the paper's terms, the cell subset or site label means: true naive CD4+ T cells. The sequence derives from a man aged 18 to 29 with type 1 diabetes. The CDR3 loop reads CASSPTGGDIQYF. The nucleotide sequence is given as TGTGCCAGCTCACCGACAGGGGGGGACATTCAGTACTTC.